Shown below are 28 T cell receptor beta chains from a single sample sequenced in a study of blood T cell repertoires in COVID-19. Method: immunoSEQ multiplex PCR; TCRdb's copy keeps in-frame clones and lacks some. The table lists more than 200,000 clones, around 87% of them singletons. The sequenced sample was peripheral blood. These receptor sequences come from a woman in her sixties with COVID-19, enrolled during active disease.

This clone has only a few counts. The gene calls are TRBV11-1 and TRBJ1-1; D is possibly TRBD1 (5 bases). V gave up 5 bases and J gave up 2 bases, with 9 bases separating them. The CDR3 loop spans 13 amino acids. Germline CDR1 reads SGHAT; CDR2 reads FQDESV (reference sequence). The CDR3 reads CASSTQGNTEAFF. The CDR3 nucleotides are TGTGCCAGCAGCACGCAGGGAAACACTGAAGCTTTCTTT.

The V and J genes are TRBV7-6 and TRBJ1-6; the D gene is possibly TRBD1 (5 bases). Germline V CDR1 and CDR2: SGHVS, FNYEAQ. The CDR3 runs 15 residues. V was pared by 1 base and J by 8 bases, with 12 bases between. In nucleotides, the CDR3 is TGTGCCAGCAGCTTAGTCGGCAGGGCGGATTCACCCCTCCACTTT. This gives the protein CASSLVGRADSPLHF.

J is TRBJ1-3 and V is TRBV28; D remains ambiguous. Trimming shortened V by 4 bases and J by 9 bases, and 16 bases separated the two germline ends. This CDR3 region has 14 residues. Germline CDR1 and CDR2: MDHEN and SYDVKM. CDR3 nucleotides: TGTGCCAGCAGTTGGGAGGTAGAGGCAACCACCATATATTTT. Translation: CASSWEVEATTIYF.

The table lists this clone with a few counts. The CDR3 sequence: CASSLAAGNYGYTF. CDR3 bases: TGTGCCAGCAGCTTAGCGGCCGGAAACTATGGCTACACCTTC. The gene calls are TRBV5-5 and TRBJ1-2, with D unresolved. CDR1 is SGHKS, CDR2 YYEKEE, per germline (reference sequence). The CDR3 loop spans 14 amino acids. V was shortened by 2 bases and J by 2 bases, with 10 bases between the two germline ends.

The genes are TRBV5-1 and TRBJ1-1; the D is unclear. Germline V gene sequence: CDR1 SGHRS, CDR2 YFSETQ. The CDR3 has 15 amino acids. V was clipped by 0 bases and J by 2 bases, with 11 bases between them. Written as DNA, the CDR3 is TGCGCCAGCAGCTTGGATCCGGTCCTTAACACTGAAGCTTTCTTT. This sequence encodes CASSLDPVLNTEAFF.

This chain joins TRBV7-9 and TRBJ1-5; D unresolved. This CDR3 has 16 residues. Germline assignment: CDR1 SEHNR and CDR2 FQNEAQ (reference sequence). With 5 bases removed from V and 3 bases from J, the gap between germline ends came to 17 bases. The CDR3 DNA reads TGTGCCAGCAGCCCAGAGACTCCAACCCTCAATCAGCCCCAGCATTTT. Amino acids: CASSPETPTLNQPQHF.

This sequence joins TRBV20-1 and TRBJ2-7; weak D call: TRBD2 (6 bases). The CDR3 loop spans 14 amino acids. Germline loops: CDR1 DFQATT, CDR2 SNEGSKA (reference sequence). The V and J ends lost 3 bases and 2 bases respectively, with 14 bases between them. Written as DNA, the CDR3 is TGCAGTGCTAGTTCGGGCGGGGCGGCCTACGAGCAGTACTTC. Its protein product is CSASSGGAAYEQYF.

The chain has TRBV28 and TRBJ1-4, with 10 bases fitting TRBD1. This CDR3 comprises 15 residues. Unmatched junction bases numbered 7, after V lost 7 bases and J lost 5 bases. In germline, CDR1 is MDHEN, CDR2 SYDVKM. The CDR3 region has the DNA TGTGCCAGCACCCCCCCGACAGGGGGCAATGAAAAACTGTTTTTT. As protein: CASTPPTGGNEKLFF. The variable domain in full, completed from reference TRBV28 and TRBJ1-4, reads DVKVTQSSRYLVKRTGEKVFLECVQDMDHENMFWYRQDPGLGLRLIYFSYDVKMKEKGDIPEGYSVSREKKERFSLILESASTNQTSMYLCASTPPTGGNEKLFFGSGTQLSVL.

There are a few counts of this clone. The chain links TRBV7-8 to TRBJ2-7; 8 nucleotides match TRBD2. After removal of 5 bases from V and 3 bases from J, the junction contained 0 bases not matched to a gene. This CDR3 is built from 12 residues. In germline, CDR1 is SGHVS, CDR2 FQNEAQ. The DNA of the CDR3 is TGTGCCAGCAGCGGGACTAGCTACGAGCAGTACTTC. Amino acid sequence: CASSGTSYEQYF.

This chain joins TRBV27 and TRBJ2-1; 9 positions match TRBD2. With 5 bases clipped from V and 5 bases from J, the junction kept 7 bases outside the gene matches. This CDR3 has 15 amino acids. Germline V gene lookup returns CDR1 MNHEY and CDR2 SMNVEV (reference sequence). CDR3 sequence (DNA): TGTGCCAGCAGTCCCAGACTAGCGGAAAACAATGAGCAGTTCTTC. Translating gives CASSPRLAENNEQFF.

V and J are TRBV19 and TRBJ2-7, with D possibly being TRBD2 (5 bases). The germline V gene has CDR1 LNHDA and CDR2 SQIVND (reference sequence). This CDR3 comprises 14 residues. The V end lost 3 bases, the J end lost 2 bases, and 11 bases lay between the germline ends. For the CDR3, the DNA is TGTGCCAGTAGTATGAGACGGGGAACCTACGAGCAGTACTTC. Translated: CASSMRRGTYEQYF.

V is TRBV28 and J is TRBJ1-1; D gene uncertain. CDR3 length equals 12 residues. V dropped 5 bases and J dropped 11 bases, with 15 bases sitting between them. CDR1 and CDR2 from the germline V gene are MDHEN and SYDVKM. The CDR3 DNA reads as TGTGCCAGCAGTCCCCGAGGGCTCGGGGCTTTCTTT. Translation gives CASSPRGLGAFF.

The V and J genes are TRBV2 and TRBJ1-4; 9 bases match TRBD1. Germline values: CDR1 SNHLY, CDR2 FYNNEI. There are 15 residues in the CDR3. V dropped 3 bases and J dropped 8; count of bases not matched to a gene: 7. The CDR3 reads CASSESGQGGEKLFF. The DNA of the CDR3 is TGTGCCAGCAGTGAGTCGGGACAGGGAGGCGAAAAACTGTTTTTT. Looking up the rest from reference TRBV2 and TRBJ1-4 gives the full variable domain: EPEVTQTPSHQVTQMGQEVILRCVPISNHLYFYWYRQILGQKVEFLVSFYNNEISEKSEIFDDQFSVERPDGSNFTLKIRSTKLEDSAMYFCASSESGQGGEKLFFGSGTQLSVL.

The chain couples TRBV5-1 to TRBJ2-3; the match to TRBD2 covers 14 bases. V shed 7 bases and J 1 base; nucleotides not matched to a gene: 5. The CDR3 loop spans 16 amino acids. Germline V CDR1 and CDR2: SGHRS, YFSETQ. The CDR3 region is CASGGLAGAGTDTQYF. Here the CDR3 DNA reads TGCGCCAGCGGGGGACTAGCGGGAGCAGGCACAGATACGCAGTATTTT. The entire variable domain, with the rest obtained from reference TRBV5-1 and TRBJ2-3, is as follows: KAGVTQTPRYLIKTRGQQVTLSCSPISGHRSVSWYQQTPGQGLQFLFEYFSETQRNKGNFPGRFSGRQFSNSRSEMNVSTLELGDSALYLCASGGLAGAGTDTQYFGPGTRLTVL.

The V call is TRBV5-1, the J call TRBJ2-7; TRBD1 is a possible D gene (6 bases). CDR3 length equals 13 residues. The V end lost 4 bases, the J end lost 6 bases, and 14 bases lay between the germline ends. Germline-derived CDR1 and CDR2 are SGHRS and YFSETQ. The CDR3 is CASSPLGAFEQYF. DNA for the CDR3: TGCGCCAGCAGCCCCTTGGGGGCATTCGAGCAGTACTTC. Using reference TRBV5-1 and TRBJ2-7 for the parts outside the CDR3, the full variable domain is KAGVTQTPRYLIKTRGQQVTLSCSPISGHRSVSWYQQTPGQGLQFLFEYFSETQRNKGNFPGRFSGRQFSNSRSEMNVSTLELGDSALYLCASSPLGAFEQYFGPGTRLTVT.

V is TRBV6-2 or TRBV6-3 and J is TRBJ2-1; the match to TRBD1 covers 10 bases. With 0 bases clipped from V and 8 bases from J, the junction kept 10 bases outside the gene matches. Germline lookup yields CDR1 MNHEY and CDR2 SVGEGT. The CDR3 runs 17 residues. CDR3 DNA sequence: TGTGCCAGCAGTTACTCGATGGGGGACAGGGGAGTGGATGAGCAGTTCTTC. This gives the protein CASSYSMGDRGVDEQFF.

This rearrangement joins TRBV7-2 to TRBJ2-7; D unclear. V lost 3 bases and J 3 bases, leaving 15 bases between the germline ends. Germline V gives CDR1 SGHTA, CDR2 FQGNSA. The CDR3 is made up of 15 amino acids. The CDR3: CASSFFLGPSYEQYF. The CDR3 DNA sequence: TGTGCCAGCAGCTTTTTTCTGGGCCCGAGCTACGAGCAGTACTTC.

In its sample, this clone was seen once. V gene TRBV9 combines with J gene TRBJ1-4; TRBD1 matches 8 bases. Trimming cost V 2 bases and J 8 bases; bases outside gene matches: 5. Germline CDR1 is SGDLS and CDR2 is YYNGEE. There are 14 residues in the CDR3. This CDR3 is CASSVQGAEEKLFF. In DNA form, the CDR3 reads TGTGCCAGCAGCGTCCAGGGGGCAGAAGAAAAACTGTTTTTT.

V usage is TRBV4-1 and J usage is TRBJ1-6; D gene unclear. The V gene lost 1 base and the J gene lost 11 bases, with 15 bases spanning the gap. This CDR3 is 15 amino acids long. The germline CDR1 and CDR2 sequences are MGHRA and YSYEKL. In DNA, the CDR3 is TGCGCCAGCAGCCAAGCAAGGCATGAGGGTACACCCCTCCACTTT. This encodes CASSQARHEGTPLHF.

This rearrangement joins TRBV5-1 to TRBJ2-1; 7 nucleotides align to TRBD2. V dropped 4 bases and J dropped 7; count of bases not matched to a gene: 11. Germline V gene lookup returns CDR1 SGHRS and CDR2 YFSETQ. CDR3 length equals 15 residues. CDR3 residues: CASSDGLVRTNEQFF. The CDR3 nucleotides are TGCGCCAGCAGCGACGGACTAGTTCGGACGAATGAGCAGTTCTTC.

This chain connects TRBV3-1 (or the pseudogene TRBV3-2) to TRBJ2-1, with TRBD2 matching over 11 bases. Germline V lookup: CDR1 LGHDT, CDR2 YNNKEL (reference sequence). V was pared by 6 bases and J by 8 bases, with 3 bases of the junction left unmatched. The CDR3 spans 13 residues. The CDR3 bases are TGTGCCAGCAGACTAGCGGGAGCAGATGAGCAGTTCTTC. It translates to CASRLAGADEQFF.

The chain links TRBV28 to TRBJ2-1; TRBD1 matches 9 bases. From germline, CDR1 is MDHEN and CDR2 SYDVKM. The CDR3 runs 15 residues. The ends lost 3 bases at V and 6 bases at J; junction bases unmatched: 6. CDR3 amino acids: CASSFLGQGPNEQFF. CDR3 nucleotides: TGTGCCAGCAGTTTCTTAGGACAGGGGCCCAATGAGCAGTTCTTC.

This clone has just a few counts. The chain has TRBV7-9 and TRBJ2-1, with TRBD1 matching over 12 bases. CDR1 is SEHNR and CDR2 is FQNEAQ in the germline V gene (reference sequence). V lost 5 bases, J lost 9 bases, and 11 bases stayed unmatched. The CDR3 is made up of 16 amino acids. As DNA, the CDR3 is TGTGCCAGCAGCCATAGCCGGGGACAGGGGGCGACTGAGCAGTTCTTC. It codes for CASSHSRGQGATEQFF.

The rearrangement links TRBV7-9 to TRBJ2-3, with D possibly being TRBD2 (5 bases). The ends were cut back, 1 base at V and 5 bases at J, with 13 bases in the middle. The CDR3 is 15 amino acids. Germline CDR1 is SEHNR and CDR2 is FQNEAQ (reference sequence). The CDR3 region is CASSLDGAGRDTQYF. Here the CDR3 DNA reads TGTGCCAGCAGCTTAGATGGCGCGGGCCGAGATACGCAGTATTTT.

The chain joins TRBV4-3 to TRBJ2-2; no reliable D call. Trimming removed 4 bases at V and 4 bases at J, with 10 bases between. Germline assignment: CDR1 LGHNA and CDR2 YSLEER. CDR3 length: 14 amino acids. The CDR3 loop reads CASSPVSATGELFF. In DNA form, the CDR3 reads TGCGCCAGCAGCCCAGTCAGTGCCACCGGGGAGCTGTTTTTT.

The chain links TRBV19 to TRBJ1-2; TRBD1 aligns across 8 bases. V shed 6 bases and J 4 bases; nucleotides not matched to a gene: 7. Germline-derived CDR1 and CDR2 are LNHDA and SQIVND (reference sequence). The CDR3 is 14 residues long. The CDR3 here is CASSIDRGAYGYTF. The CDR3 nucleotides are TGTGCCAGTAGCATCGACAGGGGCGCCTATGGCTACACCTTC.

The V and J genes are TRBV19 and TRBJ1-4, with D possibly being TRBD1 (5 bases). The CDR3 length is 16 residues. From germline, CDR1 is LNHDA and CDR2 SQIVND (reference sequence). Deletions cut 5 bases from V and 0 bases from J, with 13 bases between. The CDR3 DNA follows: TGTGCCAGTAGTCCCGTCCAACAGGCAACTAATGAAAAACTGTTTTTT. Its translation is CASSPVQQATNEKLFF.

DNA of the CDR3: TGTGCCAGCAGCAAACCCCGGACAGGCTCCTTATACTATGGCTACACCTTC. It translates to CASSKPRTGSLYYGYTF. The chain links TRBV21-1 to TRBJ1-2; the table assigns TRBD1, which was not confirmed against the DNA. TRBV21-1 is a listed pseudogene. CDR3 size: 17 residues.